This T cell receptor (beta chain) was recorded in a study of shared clonotypes between healthy human individuals. The V gene's germline CDR1 is SGDLS and CDR2 YYNGEE. CDR3 size: 16 residues. Losses at the gene ends were 4 bases for V and 8 bases for J; bases not matched to a gene: 13. This was a deep-level run. This table comes from immunoSEQ multiplex PCR, and its TCRdb copy is limited to in-frame clones, with some not included. The repertoire holds roughly 2.1 million clones, just over 90% seen once, with 1.5% to 2% in the top ten. The naive CD8 fraction comprised CD45RO-negative cells positively selected for CCR7 and excluded terminally differentiated effector memory CD45RA+ cells.

The sequence derives from a man aged 18 to 30 in good health. Some clones in this sample may be carry-over from other donors' samples. Source material: naive CD8+ T cells from PBMCs. V usage is TRBV9 and J usage is TRBJ2-1; 9 bases fit TRBD2. The DNA for the CDR3 is TGTGCCAGCAGCAGACGCGGTTTAGCGGGAGACGATGAGCAGTTCTTC. It encodes CASSRRGLAGDDEQFF.